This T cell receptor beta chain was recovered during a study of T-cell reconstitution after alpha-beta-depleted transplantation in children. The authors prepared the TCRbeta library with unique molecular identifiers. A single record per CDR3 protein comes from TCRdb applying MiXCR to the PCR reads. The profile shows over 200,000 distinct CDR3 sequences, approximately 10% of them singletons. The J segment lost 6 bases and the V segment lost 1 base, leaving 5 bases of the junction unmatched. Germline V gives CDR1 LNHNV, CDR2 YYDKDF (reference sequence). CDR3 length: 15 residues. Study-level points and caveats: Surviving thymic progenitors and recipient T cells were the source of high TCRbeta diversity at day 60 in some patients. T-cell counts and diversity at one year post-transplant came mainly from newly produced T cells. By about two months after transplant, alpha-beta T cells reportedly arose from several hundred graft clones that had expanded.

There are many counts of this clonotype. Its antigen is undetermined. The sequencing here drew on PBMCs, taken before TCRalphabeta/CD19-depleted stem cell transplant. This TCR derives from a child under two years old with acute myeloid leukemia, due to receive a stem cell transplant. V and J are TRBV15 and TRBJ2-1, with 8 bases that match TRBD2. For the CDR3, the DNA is TGTGCCACCAGCAGAGGAGGGAGCGGGAGCAATGAGCAGTTCTTC. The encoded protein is CATSRGGSGSNEQFF. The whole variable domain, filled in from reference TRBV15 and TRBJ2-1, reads DAMVIQNPRYQVTQFGKPVTLSCSQTLNHNVMYWYQQKSSQAPKLLFHYYDKDFNNEADTPDNFQSRRPNTSFCFLDIRSPGLGDTAMYLCATSRGGSGSNEQFFGPGTRLTVL.